Listed below are T cell receptor beta chains from one sample, sequenced in a study of blood T cell repertoires in COVID-19. Using immunoSEQ multiplex PCR, the repertoire was profiled, and TCRdb retains in-frame clones only, with some absent. The sample has some 300,000 clones, about 90% seen once. Specimen: peripheral blood. These receptors were collected from a woman in her forties or fifties with COVID-19, enrolled during active disease. Each CDR3 is given with its conserved first and last residue. A D gene is named only where the DNA matches it firmly. Some rows mark clone size as missing; the rest say once, few, many or name a class of expanded clone.

d_gene: TRBD1
v_gene: TRBV6-5
j_gene: TRBJ1-1
abundance: -
CDR3nt: TGTGCCAGCAGTCTGGGACAGGGAATAGGTGAAGCTTTCTTT
CDR3aa: CASSLGQGIGEAFF

d_gene: TRBD1
v_gene: TRBV19
j_gene: TRBJ1-2
abundance: -
CDR3nt: TGTGCCAGTAGTACCCCAGGGGGCGGTTATGGCTACACCTTC
CDR3aa: CASSTPGGGYGYTF

d_gene: -
v_gene: TRBV25-1
j_gene: TRBJ2-2
abundance: -
CDR3nt: TGTGCCAGCAGTGAATTAGGGGCTGCCAGGGGAAACACCGGGGAGCTGTTTTTT
CDR3aa: CASSELGAARGNTGELFF

d_gene: TRBD1
v_gene: TRBV28
j_gene: TRBJ2-7
abundance: -
CDR3nt: TGTGCCAGCAGTTTACCGGGACAGCCGTACGAGCAGTACTTC
CDR3aa: CASSLPGQPYEQYF

d_gene: TRBD1
v_gene: TRBV7-2
j_gene: TRBJ2-7
abundance: -
CDR3nt: TGTGCCAGCAGCAAGAGGACAGGGGCACTTGGGCAGTACTTC
CDR3aa: CASSKRTGALGQYF

d_gene: TRBD1
v_gene: TRBV14
j_gene: TRBJ1-1
abundance: -
CDR3nt: TGTGCCAGCAGCCAACTTGAAGGGACAGGGCAAGCTGAAGCTTTCTTT
CDR3aa: CASSQLEGTGQAEAFF

d_gene: TRBD2
v_gene: TRBV9
j_gene: TRBJ2-1
abundance: once
CDR3nt: TGTGCCAGCAGTGAAAAGACTAGCGGGTTCTACAATGAGCAGTTCTTC
CDR3aa: CASSEKTSGFYNEQFF

d_gene: -
v_gene: TRBV11-2
j_gene: TRBJ1-1
abundance: -
CDR3nt: TGTGCCAGCAGCGAGTCCCCAGGAGGTACTGAAGCTTTCTTT
CDR3aa: CASSESPGGTEAFF

d_gene: -
v_gene: TRBV3-1/TRBV3-2
j_gene: TRBJ1-2
abundance: -
CDR3nt: TGTGCCAGCAGCCCACGGAGGGGACGCCTGAAAGCGGAGTATGGCTACACCTTC
CDR3aa: CASSPRRGRLKAEYGYTF

d_gene: -
v_gene: TRBV29-1
j_gene: TRBJ1-5
abundance: -
CDR3nt: TGCAGCGTGTCGAAAAGCGGCGGCAATCAGCCCCAGCATTTT
CDR3aa: CSVSKSGGNQPQHF

d_gene: TRBD1
v_gene: TRBV7-9
j_gene: TRBJ1-6
abundance: -
CDR3nt: TGTGCCAGCAGACTTGACAGGGAAAATTCACCCCTCCACTTT
CDR3aa: CASRLDRENSPLHF

d_gene: -
v_gene: TRBV5-1
j_gene: TRBJ1-6
abundance: few
CDR3nt: TGCGCCAGCAGCCCCACAGGGAGGGTAGAGGCCCTCCACTTT
CDR3aa: CASSPTGRVEALHF

d_gene: -
v_gene: TRBV3-1/TRBV3-2
j_gene: TRBJ1-2
abundance: -
CDR3nt: TGTGCCAGCAGCCGGGACATATCGGGTTTTGTTGGCTACACCTTC
CDR3aa: CASSRDISGFVGYTF

d_gene: TRBD2
v_gene: TRBV5-4
j_gene: TRBJ2-1
abundance: -
CDR3nt: TGTGCCAGCAGACAACCCGGGACTTCGGGGGGGGAGCAGTTCTTC
CDR3aa: CASRQPGTSGGEQFF

d_gene: TRBD2
v_gene: TRBV2
j_gene: TRBJ2-3
abundance: -
CDR3nt: TGTGCCACGGGAAGCGGGAGGCCAGATACGCAGTATTTT
CDR3aa: CATGSGRPDTQYF

d_gene: TRBD1
v_gene: TRBV5-1
j_gene: TRBJ2-7
abundance: -
CDR3nt: TGCGCCAGCAGCTTGGGAGAGGGACAGAAATCCTACGAGCAGTACTTC
CDR3aa: CASSLGEGQKSYEQYF

d_gene: -
v_gene: TRBV24-1
j_gene: TRBJ2-3
abundance: -
CDR3nt: TGTGCCACCAGTGTAAGCACAGATACGCAGTATTTT
CDR3aa: CATSVSTDTQYF

d_gene: -
v_gene: TRBV4-2
j_gene: TRBJ2-5
abundance: -
CDR3nt: TGTGCCAGCAGCCAAGGGGTGTCAGGGGAGACCCAGTACTTC
CDR3aa: CASSQGVSGETQYF

d_gene: TRBD2
v_gene: TRBV24-1
j_gene: TRBJ2-1
abundance: -
CDR3nt: TGTGCCACCAGTGATTCACTGACTAGCGGAACTTACAATGAGCAGTTCTTC
CDR3aa: CATSDSLTSGTYNEQFF

d_gene: -
v_gene: TRBV10-1
j_gene: TRBJ2-4
abundance: -
CDR3nt: TGCGCCAGCAGTGAGTCTGGGGGGAGCTCCAAAAACATTCAGTACTTC
CDR3aa: CASSESGGSSKNIQYF

d_gene: -
v_gene: TRBV7-2
j_gene: TRBJ1-2
abundance: once
CDR3nt: TGTGCCAGCAGCTTAGTCAGGACCGGGGGTGGCTACACCTTC
CDR3aa: CASSLVRTGGGYTF

d_gene: -
v_gene: TRBV11-2
j_gene: TRBJ2-7
abundance: -
CDR3nt: TGTGCCAGCAGCTTACTAGGACTTCTCAAATCGAGGCAGTACTTC
CDR3aa: CASSLLGLLKSRQYF

d_gene: TRBD2
v_gene: TRBV4-1
j_gene: TRBJ2-7
abundance: once
CDR3nt: TGCGCCAGCAGCCAAGACTCAGCGGGAGGTGCCTACGAGCAGTACTTC
CDR3aa: CASSQDSAGGAYEQYF

d_gene: -
v_gene: TRBV14
j_gene: TRBJ2-7
abundance: -
CDR3nt: TGTGCCAGCAGCTACAGGGTTACGGTGGACCCACTTTCCCCCTACGAGCAGTACTTC
CDR3aa: CASSYRVTVDPLSPYEQYF

d_gene: TRBD1
v_gene: TRBV4-1
j_gene: TRBJ1-2
abundance: -
CDR3nt: TGCGCCAGCAGCTCGAGTCAGGGGGCGCGTGGCTACACCTTC
CDR3aa: CASSSSQGARGYTF

d_gene: -
v_gene: TRBV12-5
j_gene: TRBJ2-1
abundance: -
CDR3nt: TGTGCTAGTGGCGCGGGGTCCCGGGGCAATGAGCAGTTCTTC
CDR3aa: CASGAGSRGNEQFF

d_gene: -
v_gene: TRBV4-3
j_gene: TRBJ1-4
abundance: -
CDR3nt: TGCGCCAGCAGCCAAGATCCGGAGGGAACTAATGAAAAACTGTTTTTT
CDR3aa: CASSQDPEGTNEKLFF

d_gene: -
v_gene: TRBV5-5
j_gene: TRBJ2-3
abundance: -
CDR3nt: TGTGCCAGCAGCTTGGGGAGGACGGATACGCAGTATTTT
CDR3aa: CASSLGRTDTQYF

d_gene: TRBD1
v_gene: TRBV2
j_gene: TRBJ2-5
abundance: -
CDR3nt: TGTGCCACCTCTCGGACAGGGCAACAAGAGACCCAGTACTTC
CDR3aa: CATSRTGQQETQYF

d_gene: -
v_gene: TRBV7-7
j_gene: TRBJ2-1
abundance: once
CDR3nt: TGTGCCAGCAGCTTAAGTCTCAACGGGAATGAGCAGTTCTTC
CDR3aa: CASSLSLNGNEQFF

d_gene: -
v_gene: TRBV5-1
j_gene: TRBJ1-4
abundance: few
CDR3nt: TGCGCCAGCAGCTCAGGACAGTTGCGAGAAAAACTGTTTTTT
CDR3aa: CASSSGQLREKLFF

d_gene: -
v_gene: TRBV11-3
j_gene: TRBJ2-7
abundance: -
CDR3nt: TGTGCCAGCAGCTTAGATCTTGGGGCAGCTACCTACGAGCAGTACTTC
CDR3aa: CASSLDLGAATYEQYF

d_gene: -
v_gene: TRBV4-2
j_gene: TRBJ2-7
abundance: -
CDR3nt: TGTGCCAGCAGCCAGGGGAGCTCCTACGAGCAGTACTTC
CDR3aa: CASSQGSSYEQYF

d_gene: TRBD2
v_gene: TRBV11-3
j_gene: TRBJ2-7
abundance: -
CDR3nt: TGTGCCAGCAGTCACGGTCTAGCGGGAGTTTCCTACGAGCAGTACTTC
CDR3aa: CASSHGLAGVSYEQYF

d_gene: -
v_gene: TRBV12-3/TRBV12-4
j_gene: TRBJ1-1
abundance: -
CDR3nt: TGTGCCAGCGGGAAAGGGACACCCACTGAAGCTTTCTTT
CDR3aa: CASGKGTPTEAFF

d_gene: TRBD1
v_gene: TRBV19
j_gene: TRBJ2-4
abundance: -
CDR3nt: TGTGCCAGTAGCCTTAGGACAGGGTCCAAAAACATTCAGTACTTC
CDR3aa: CASSLRTGSKNIQYF

d_gene: -
v_gene: TRBV2
j_gene: TRBJ1-1
abundance: few
CDR3nt: TGTGCCAGCAGTGTTATCACTGAAGCTTTCTTT
CDR3aa: CASSVITEAFF

d_gene: -
v_gene: TRBV11-3
j_gene: TRBJ1-1
abundance: once
CDR3nt: TGTGCCAGCAGCTGGGGAGCGAACACTGAAGCTTTCTTT
CDR3aa: CASSWGANTEAFF

d_gene: -
v_gene: TRBV7-2
j_gene: TRBJ1-4
abundance: -
CDR3nt: TGTGCCAGCAGCTTAGGTATAGCAACTAATGAAAAACTGTTTTTT
CDR3aa: CASSLGIATNEKLFF

d_gene: -
v_gene: TRBV10-3
j_gene: TRBJ2-7
abundance: once
CDR3nt: TGTGCCATCACGGAGCAGGGCGAGCAGTACTTC
CDR3aa: CAITEQGEQYF

d_gene: -
v_gene: TRBV30
j_gene: TRBJ2-4
abundance: -
CDR3nt: TGTGCCTGGAGTGCGGGGGCCAAAAACATTCAGTACTTC
CDR3aa: CAWSAGAKNIQYF

d_gene: TRBD2
v_gene: TRBV6-2/TRBV6-3
j_gene: TRBJ2-7
abundance: -
CDR3nt: TGTGCCAGCAGTTACGCTCTAGCGGGAGCCTCCTACGAGCAGTACTTC
CDR3aa: CASSYALAGASYEQYF

d_gene: TRBD1
v_gene: TRBV7-2
j_gene: TRBJ1-2
abundance: -
CDR3nt: TGTGCCAGCAGCTTACTACAGGGGGCAGGCGGCTACACCTTC
CDR3aa: CASSLLQGAGGYTF

d_gene: TRBD2
v_gene: TRBV7-9
j_gene: TRBJ2-1
abundance: -
CDR3nt: TGTGCCAGCAGCCCCAAATTCAGACTAGCGGGGATTTTCAATGAGCAGTTCTTC
CDR3aa: CASSPKFRLAGIFNEQFF

d_gene: TRBD1
v_gene: TRBV6-5
j_gene: TRBJ2-3
abundance: -
CDR3nt: TGTGCCAGCAGCCAGACAGGGAATACGCAGTATTTT
CDR3aa: CASSQTGNTQYF

d_gene: -
v_gene: TRBV5-4
j_gene: TRBJ2-2
abundance: -
CDR3nt: TGTGCCAGCAGCTTGGCAGAGCGAAGGAACACCGGGGAGCTGTTTTTT
CDR3aa: CASSLAERRNTGELFF

d_gene: TRBD1
v_gene: TRBV11-1
j_gene: TRBJ2-7
abundance: once
CDR3nt: TGTGCCACCTCTCGAGACAGGGGAACCTACGAGCAGTACTTC
CDR3aa: CATSRDRGTYEQYF

d_gene: -
v_gene: TRBV19
j_gene: TRBJ2-4
abundance: -
CDR3nt: TGTGCCAGTAGTACTCGGGGGAACATTCAGTACTTC
CDR3aa: CASSTRGNIQYF

d_gene: TRBD1
v_gene: TRBV5-1
j_gene: TRBJ1-5
abundance: -
CDR3nt: TGCGCCAGCAGCTTGGAAGCAGGGGGTATTAACCAGCCCCAGCATTTT
CDR3aa: CASSLEAGGINQPQHF

d_gene: TRBD2
v_gene: TRBV19
j_gene: TRBJ2-1
abundance: -
CDR3nt: TGTGCCAGTAGTATGGTGGTAGCGGGAAAAGCTGAGCAGTTCTTC
CDR3aa: CASSMVVAGKAEQFF

d_gene: TRBD2
v_gene: TRBV7-8
j_gene: TRBJ2-1
abundance: -
CDR3nt: TGTGCCAGCAGCCCGCGAGCGGGGAGCTCCTACAATGAGCAGTTCTTC
CDR3aa: CASSPRAGSSYNEQFF

d_gene: -
v_gene: TRBV4-1
j_gene: TRBJ1-5
abundance: few
CDR3nt: TGCGCCAGCAGCCAAGACAGGGAGGATCAGCCCCAGCATTTT
CDR3aa: CASSQDREDQPQHF

d_gene: TRBD2
v_gene: TRBV3-1/TRBV3-2
j_gene: TRBJ2-7
abundance: -
CDR3nt: TGTGCCAGCAGCCAAGTACCGGGGGGGGGATACGAGCAGTACTTC
CDR3aa: CASSQVPGGGYEQYF